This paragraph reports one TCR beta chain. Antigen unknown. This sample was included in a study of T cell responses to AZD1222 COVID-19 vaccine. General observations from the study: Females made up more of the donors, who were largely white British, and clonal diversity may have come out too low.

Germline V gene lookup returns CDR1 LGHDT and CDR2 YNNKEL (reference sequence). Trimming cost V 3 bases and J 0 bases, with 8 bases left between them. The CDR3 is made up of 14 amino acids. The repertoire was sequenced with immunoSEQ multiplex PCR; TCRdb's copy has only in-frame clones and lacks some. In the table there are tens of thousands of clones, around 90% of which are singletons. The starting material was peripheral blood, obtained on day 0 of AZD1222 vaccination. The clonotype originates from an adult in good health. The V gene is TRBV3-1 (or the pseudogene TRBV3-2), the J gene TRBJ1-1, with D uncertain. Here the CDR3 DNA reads TGTGCCAGCAGCCAGGGGATACTGAACACTGAAGCTTTCTTT. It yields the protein CASSQGILNTEAFF.